These 24 T cell receptor beta chains share one sample of origin, sequenced in a study of neurological immune-mediated disorders. MiXCR, run by TCRdb on the 5' RACE reads, gives a single entry per CDR3 protein. The sample carries about 62,000 distinct CDR3 sequences, 3% to 4% recorded once. Sample: PBMCs. The receptors shown here come from a woman aged 45-59 years with multiple sclerosis.

This clonotype occurred many times. The CDR3 sequence is CASSPGTETQYF. The DNA of the CDR3 is TGCGCCAGCAGCCCCGGCACGGAGACCCAGTACTTC. The chain joins TRBV5-1 to TRBJ2-5; no reliable D call. The CDR3 contains 12 residues. CDR1 and CDR2 (germline): SGHRS, YFSETQ. Between the trimmed V and J ends, which lost 4 bases and 5 bases, there was a span of 9 bases. Full variable domain (missing parts from reference TRBV5-1 and TRBJ2-5): KAGVTQTPRYLIKTRGQQVTLSCSPISGHRSVSWYQQTPGQGLQFLFEYFSETQRNKGNFPGRFSGRQFSNSRSEMNVSTLELGDSALYLCASSPGTETQYFGPGTRLLVL.

This clonotype has ten or more counts. The junction departs from germline at one end; a sequencing error may be responsible. The chain is built from TRBV20-1 and TRBJ2-7, with a weak D call TRBD2 (5 bases). The CDR3 spans 13 residues. Germline CDR1 DFQATT, CDR2 SNEGSKA (reference sequence). DNA for the CDR3: TGCAGTGCTAGAGATTTGAGGGCCTATGAGCAGTACTTC. It codes for CSARDLRAYEQYF.

In its sample, this clonotype was seen many times. V usage is TRBV20-1 and J usage is TRBJ2-1; no clear D gene. From germline, CDR1 is DFQATT and CDR2 SNEGSKA (reference sequence). CDR3 length equals 14 residues. V was trimmed by 3 bases and J by 4 bases, leaving 13 bases between them. The CDR3 spells CSASFGRAYNEQFF. In DNA form, the CDR3 reads TGCAGTGCTAGCTTCGGACGGGCTTACAATGAGCAGTTCTTC.

This clonotype was recorded at least ten times. V gene TRBV5-1 combines with J gene TRBJ1-6; D might be TRBD1 (5 bases). Germline V gene data show CDR1 as SGHRS and CDR2 as YFSETQ. Trimming took off 2 bases at V and 7 bases at J, with 13 bases between the two ends. This CDR3 is 15 amino acids long. The CDR3 region is CASSLFDSTNSPLHF. The DNA of the CDR3 is TGCGCCAGCAGCTTATTTGACAGTACCAATTCACCCCTCCACTTT.

This clonotype was found many times. The CDR3 carries no conserved terminal phenylalanine or tryptophan, so it likely arises from a read error. This chain connects TRBV5-6 to TRBJ1-1; 7 nucleotides line up with TRBD1. J gave up 0 bases and V 4 bases, and 6 bases lay outside the gene matches. The germline CDR1 and CDR2 sequences are SGHDT and YYEEEE. The CDR3 length is 15 residues. The CDR3 protein is CASSADRKMNTEAFN. The CDR3 DNA reads TGTGCCAGCAGCGCGGACAGGAAAATGAACACTGAAGCTTTCAAT.

This clonotype occurred many times. V usage is TRBV9 and J usage is TRBJ2-4; 9 bases are a match to TRBD1. CDR3 length equals 14 residues. Germline V gene data show CDR1 as SGDLS and CDR2 as YYNGEE. After removal of 0 bases from V and 8 bases from J, the junction contained 3 bases not matched to a gene. The CDR3 nucleotides are TGTGCCAGCAGCGTAGCGGGACAGGGCGACATTCAGTACTTC. It is translated as CASSVAGQGDIQYF.

This clonotype came up many times. This sequence joins TRBV24-1 and TRBJ2-1, with 7 bases lining up with TRBD2. The V gene end was trimmed by 3 bases and the J gene end by 7 bases; junction bases not matched to a gene: 11. Germline V gene lookup returns CDR1 KGHDR and CDR2 SFDVKD. This CDR3 is built from 16 residues. CDR3 DNA sequence: TGTGCCACCAGTGATCCCGGGGGGAGGGCGAGGAATGAGCAGTTCTTC. Protein sequence: CATSDPGGRARNEQFF.

This clonotype was seen more than once but under ten times. At one end, the junction sequence differs from germline, possibly due to a read error. The chain has TRBV20-1 and TRBJ1-5; TRBD1 aligns across 7 bases. Per the germline V gene, CDR1 is DFQATT and CDR2 is SNEGSKA (reference sequence). This CDR3 is built from 14 residues. The CDR3 reads CSAGRTGPNQPQNF. In DNA form, the CDR3 reads TGCAGTGCTGGCCGGACAGGACCCAATCAGCCCCAGAATTTT.

There are a few counts of this clonotype. The chain combines TRBV7-9 with TRBJ2-5, with D possibly TRBD1 on 6 matching bases. Germline V CDR1 and CDR2: SEHNR, FQNEAQ (reference sequence). Deletions cut 2 bases from V and 4 bases from J, with 11 bases between. This CDR3 is built from 14 residues. The DNA of the CDR3 is TGTGCCAGCAGCTTACTTAGAGGGGGAGAGACCCAGTACTTC. Protein product: CASSLLRGGETQYF.

This clonotype was observed at least ten times. The chain combines TRBV20-1 with TRBJ2-5; 8 nucleotides align to TRBD2. V lost 4 bases and J lost 7; bases outside the gene matches: 11. Germline CDR1 is DFQATT and CDR2 is SNEGSKA (reference sequence). This CDR3 contains 14 residues. The CDR3 region has the DNA TGCAGTGCTACCCCAGCGGGAGCAATTCGGACCCAGTACTTC. It codes for CSATPAGAIRTQYF.

This clonotype was counted ten times or more. The chain combines TRBV6-6 with TRBJ2-5; possibly TRBD1 or TRBD2 for D (5 bases each). V lost 1 base to trimming and J lost 3 bases, with 12 bases between them. This CDR3 comprises 15 residues. Germline V lookup: CDR1 MNHNY, CDR2 SVGAGI (reference sequence). CDR3 sequence (DNA): TGTGCCAGCAGTTACTTGGGGACGGGGAAAGAGACCCAGTACTTC. Protein: CASSYLGTGKETQYF.

This clonotype was counted ten times or more. This chain connects TRBV12-3 or TRBV12-4 to TRBJ2-3; the D is unclear. V lost 5 bases, J lost 2 bases, and 11 bases lay in between. CDR3 size: 14 residues. The DNA for the CDR3 is TGTGCCAGCAGTGACACAGCTACCACAGATACGCAGTATTTT. This codes for CASSDTATTDTQYF.

This clonotype has just a few counts. The chain has TRBV7-2 and TRBJ1-4; D gene uncertain. Germline V lookup: CDR1 SGHTA, CDR2 FQGNSA. V was clipped by 5 bases and J by 4 bases, with 14 bases between them. CDR3 length equals 15 residues. As DNA, the CDR3 is TGTGCCAGCAGCCCCCGAGGCAGGAATAATGAAAAACTGTTTTTT. Its protein product is CASSPRGRNNEKLFF.

Ten or more counts support this clonotype. J is TRBJ2-5 and V is TRBV15; D is possibly TRBD2 (5 bases). CDR3 length: 14 residues. The V end lost 3 bases, the J end lost 1 base, and 9 bases lay between the germline ends. Germline V lookup: CDR1 LNHNV, CDR2 YYDKDF (reference sequence). CDR3 sequence (DNA): TGTGCCACCAGCAGGGGCCTAGCCCAAGAGACCCAGTACTTC. It codes for CATSRGLAQETQYF.

This clonotype was detected many times. The J gene is TRBJ1-1, the V gene TRBV15, with TRBD1 matching over 7 bases. V lost 1 base to trimming and J lost 6 bases; unmatched junction nucleotides: 2. Germline V gene lookup returns CDR1 LNHNV and CDR2 YYDKDF (reference sequence). The CDR3 spans 13 residues. The CDR3 protein is CATSRAGTAEAFF. The CDR3 coding sequence is TGTGCCACCAGCAGAGCCGGGACAGCTGAAGCTTTCTTT.

This clonotype was detected ten times or more. The rearrangement uses TRBV12-3 or TRBV12-4 and TRBJ2-1, with 10 bases that match TRBD2. V gave up 8 bases and J gave up 9 bases; unmatched junction bases: 4. This CDR3 region has 12 residues. The CDR3 bases are TGTGCCAGCCGAGCGGGAGGGGGTGAGCAGTTCTTC. This gives the protein CASRAGGGEQFF.

This clonotype was picked up many times. The chain combines TRBV5-6 with TRBJ1-4; 9 bases fit TRBD1. The J segment lost 7 bases and the V segment lost 4 bases, leaving 11 bases of the junction unmatched. The germline V gene has CDR1 SGHDT and CDR2 YYEEEE. The CDR3 runs to 16 residues. CDR3 region: CASSVEQGALAEKLFF. The CDR3 DNA follows: TGTGCCAGCAGCGTGGAACAGGGGGCTTTGGCTGAAAAACTGTTTTTT.

This clonotype was seen at least ten times. The chain recombines TRBV7-9 with TRBJ1-1; D remains unclear. Germline assignment: CDR1 SEHNR and CDR2 FQNEAQ (reference sequence). The V gene lost 5 bases and the J gene lost 4 bases, with 8 bases spanning the gap. This CDR3 contains 12 residues. CDR3 protein: CASSRVGTEAFF. The CDR3 DNA follows: TGTGCCAGCAGCCGCGTGGGCACTGAAGCTTTCTTT.

This chain connects TRBV7-8 to TRBJ2-7; 9 nucleotides align to TRBD1. This CDR3 is built from 14 residues. In germline, CDR1 is SGHVS, CDR2 FQNEAQ. The J segment lost 7 bases and the V segment lost 6 bases, leaving 10 bases of the junction unmatched. Written as DNA, the CDR3 is TGTGCCAGCAGGCCCCGGGACAGGGTGAAAGAGCAGTACTTC. Protein: CASRPRDRVKEQYF.

This clonotype was detected ten times or more. This chain connects TRBV25-1 to TRBJ1-1, with unresolved D. Trimming took 3 bases from V and 1 from J, leaving 9 bases between them. The CDR3 runs 14 residues. Germline CDR1 MGHDK, CDR2 SYGVNS. The CDR3 DNA follows: TGTGCCAGCAGTGACTCAACAGCGAACACTGAAGCTTTCTTT. Amino acid sequence: CASSDSTANTEAFF.

This clonotype was seen repeatedly, ten times or more. V gene TRBV20-1 combines with J gene TRBJ2-4, with D perhaps matching TRBD1 (6 bases). The CDR3 covers 14 residues. Germline lookup yields CDR1 DFQATT and CDR2 SNEGSKA (reference sequence). Trimming shortened V by 0 bases and J by 6 bases, and 12 bases separated the two germline ends. The CDR3 nucleotides read TGCAGTGCTAGAGATCACAGGGTACTAAACATTCAGTACTTC. This codes for CSARDHRVLNIQYF.

This clonotype occurred many times. The chain carries TRBV7-2 and TRBJ2-7; no definite D call. Trimming took off 8 bases at V and 5 bases at J, with 16 bases between the two ends. This CDR3 contains 13 residues. Per germline, CDR1 SGHTA and CDR2 FQGNSA. CDR3 nucleotide sequence: TGTGCCAGCCTCGCCTTGTTGGGGAACGAGCAGTACTTC. Its translation: CASLALLGNEQYF.

In its sample, this clonotype was seen many times. CDR3 nucleotide sequence: TGTGCCAGCAGTTCCCTCCTAGCTCTGGACGAGCAGTACTTC. Translating it yields CASSSLLALDEQYF. This chain uses TRBV28 with TRBJ2-7; a weak D match, TRBD2 (5 bases). This CDR3 has 14 amino acids. The V gene lost 4 bases and the J gene lost 5 bases, with 15 bases spanning the gap. CDR1 is MDHEN and CDR2 is SYDVKM in the germline V gene.

This clonotype has ten or more counts. The rearrangement uses TRBV5-1 and TRBJ2-1; D is possibly TRBD2 (5 bases). CDR1 SGHRS and CDR2 YFSETQ come from the germline V gene. Trimming left V 0 bases short and J 12 bases short, with 10 bases between. There are 12 residues in the CDR3. The CDR3 nucleotides read TGCGCCAGCAGCTTGGAGGGAGTGGGGCAGTTCTTC. Its translation: CASSLEGVGQFF.